This T cell receptor (beta chain) derives from a study of T cell responses to AZD1222 COVID-19 vaccine. Findings of the study overall: Females outnumbered males among donors, who were mostly white British; clonal diversity was possibly underestimated. An increase in Spike-specific TCR breadth and depth was observed after two AZD1222 doses. Only a handful of AZD1222 recipients were seropositive at baseline.

The junction had 7 bases not matched to a gene; V was cut back by 4 bases and J by 3 bases. This CDR3 comprises 15 residues. Germline CDR1 reads ENHRY; CDR2 reads SYGVKD. Turning to this clone: Its antigen is currently unknown.

The data were produced by immunoSEQ multiplex PCR, yet TCRdb's version contains in-frame clones alone and is incomplete. The sample has roughly 100,000 clones; about 89% are singletons. This sequence joins TRBV10-3 and TRBJ2-7, with 9 nucleotides matching TRBD1. This clonotype was sampled from an adult who received the AZD1222 COVID-19 vaccine. The sample was peripheral blood, taken 28 days after the second AZD1222 dose. CDR3 loop: CAISVDRGVLYEQYF. CDR3 bases: TGTGCCATCAGTGTTGACAGGGGGGTTCTCTACGAGCAGTACTTC.